These 14 T cell receptor beta chains share one sample of origin, sequenced in a study of shared clonotypes between healthy human individuals. Naive CD8 cells lacked CD45RO and underwent positive selection for CCR7, leaving out terminally differentiated effector memory CD45RA+ cells. TCRdb's table, derived via immunoSEQ multiplex PCR, lists solely in-frame clones and lacks some. The table shows hundreds of thousands of clones, with 90% to 95% occurring only once. Source material: naive CD8+ T cells sorted from blood. The receptors derive from a man aged 30 to 45 in good health.

The V and J genes are TRBV10-3 and TRBJ2-1, with TRBD1 matching 11 bases. CDR3 length equals 14 residues. J gave up 1 base and V 11 bases, and 4 bases lay outside the gene matches. Germline V gene data show CDR1 as ENHRY and CDR2 as SYGVKD. The DNA for the CDR3 is TGTGCCTCCGGACAGGGGGCTTCCTACAATGAGCAGTTCTTC. This gives the protein CASGQGASYNEQFF.

This clone was detected once. V and J are TRBV5-6 and TRBJ2-1; 10 bases are a match to TRBD2. CDR1 is SGHDT, CDR2 YYEEEE, per germline. The CDR3 loop spans 15 amino acids. V shed 0 bases, J shed 7 bases, and the junction held 4 bases outside the gene matches. The CDR3 sequence: CASSLGLAGANEQFF. CDR3 bases: TGTGCCAGCAGCTTGGGACTAGCGGGCGCGAATGAGCAGTTCTTC.

As regards this clone: The same CDR3 arises from other DNA sequences in this sample as well. V gene TRBV5-6 combines with J gene TRBJ2-3, with unresolved D. From germline, CDR1 is SGHDT and CDR2 YYEEEE. Trimming cost V 0 bases and J 1 base, with 9 bases left between them. CDR3 length equals 15 residues. The CDR3: CASSLAGGGTDTQYF. Here the CDR3 DNA reads TGTGCCAGCAGCTTGGCCGGTGGGGGCACAGATACGCAGTATTTT.

V and J are TRBV7-9 and TRBJ2-1; 11 nucleotides line up with TRBD2. In germline, CDR1 is SEHNR, CDR2 FQNEAQ (reference sequence). J gave up 3 bases and V 6 bases, and 7 bases lay outside the gene matches. CDR3 length equals 16 residues. CDR3 sequence reads: CASSLTGLADYNEQFF. Here the CDR3 DNA reads TGTGCCAGCAGTTTAACGGGACTAGCGGACTACAATGAGCAGTTCTTC.

V is TRBV4-3 and J is TRBJ1-1; 7 positions match TRBD1. The CDR3 loop spans 16 amino acids. Per the germline V gene, CDR1 is LGHNA and CDR2 is YSLEER. V lost 0 bases to trimming and J lost 0 bases; unmatched junction nucleotides: 4. The CDR3 region has the DNA TGCGCCAGCAGCCAAGATCAGGGGGGATTGAACACTGAAGCTTTCTTT. Its translation is CASSQDQGGLNTEAFF.

The DNA for the CDR3 is TGTGCCAGTAGTATCGGGCCGGGAGGGCCGTACGAGCAGTACTTC. Its protein is CASSIGPGGPYEQYF. The J gene is TRBJ2-7, the V gene TRBV19, with 8 bases matching TRBD2. V dropped 3 bases and J dropped 4; count of bases not matched to a gene: 8. The CDR3 spans 15 residues. Germline CDR1 LNHDA, CDR2 SQIVND (reference sequence). Full variable domain (remainder filled in from reference TRBV19 and TRBJ2-7): DGGITQSPKYLFRKEGQNVTLSCEQNLNHDAMYWYRQDPGQGLRLIYYSQIVNDFQKGDIAEGYSVSREKKESFPLTVTSAQKNPTAFYLCASSIGPGGPYEQYFGPGTRLTVT.

The chain has TRBV2 and TRBJ2-7; 9 bases match TRBD1. V lost 5 bases to trimming and J lost 6 bases; unmatched junction nucleotides: 8. The CDR3 has 14 residues. Germline V gene data show CDR1 as SNHLY and CDR2 as FYNNEI. The CDR3 DNA follows: TGTGCCAGCAGTACACCGGGACAGGGTTTCGAGCAGTACTTC. Its translation is CASSTPGQGFEQYF. Using reference TRBV2 and TRBJ2-7 for the parts outside the CDR3, the full variable domain is EPEVTQTPSHQVTQMGQEVILRCVPISNHLYFYWYRQILGQKVEFLVSFYNNEISEKSEIFDDQFSVERPDGSNFTLKIRSTKLEDSAMYFCASSTPGQGFEQYFGPGTRLTVT.

This chain connects TRBV6-4 to TRBJ2-1; D possibly corresponds to TRBD2 (5 bases). CDR3 length: 15 residues. Germline V gene data show CDR1 as MRHNA and CDR2 as SNTAGT. Trimming left V 3 bases short and J 5 bases short, with 14 bases between. The CDR3 sequence: CASSEIWRANNEQFF. The CDR3 region has the DNA TGTGCCAGCAGTGAGATTTGGCGGGCTAACAATGAGCAGTTCTTC.

The chain recombines TRBV7-9 with TRBJ2-7; 8 positions agree with TRBD2. CDR1 is SEHNR, CDR2 FQNEAQ, per germline (reference sequence). CDR3 size: 15 residues. V was clipped by 4 bases and J by 1 base; unmatched bases: 6. CDR3 protein: CASSSPREGSYEQYF. In DNA form, the CDR3 reads TGTGCCAGCAGCTCCCCCCGGGAGGGGTCCTACGAGCAGTACTTC.

The V call is TRBV5-4, the J call TRBJ2-3; weak D call: TRBD1 (5 bases). The CDR3 totals 15 residues. CDR1 SGHNT and CDR2 YYREEE come from the germline V gene (reference sequence). Trimming took 0 bases from V and 4 from J, leaving 12 bases between them. CDR3 sequence (DNA): TGTGCCAGCAGCTTGGATGGCAGGGTGGCAGATACGCAGTATTTT. This encodes CASSLDGRVADTQYF. The variable domain in full, with the rest retrieved from reference TRBV5-4 and TRBJ2-3, is ETGVTQSPTHLIKTRGQQVTLRCSSQSGHNTVSWYQQALGQGPQFIFQYYREEENGRGNFPPRFSGLQFPNYSSELNVNALELDDSALYLCASSLDGRVADTQYFGPGTRLTVL.

The chain has TRBV5-4 and TRBJ2-2, with D uncertain. CDR3 length: 13 amino acids. V lost 3 bases to trimming and J lost 8 bases, with 11 bases between them. Germline lookup yields CDR1 SGHNT and CDR2 YYREEE (reference sequence). CDR3 protein: CASSSNLEGELFF. For the CDR3, the DNA is TGTGCCAGCAGCTCCAACCTGGAGGGGGAGCTGTTTTTT.

V is TRBV28 and J is TRBJ2-2; D gene ambiguous. Germline loops: CDR1 MDHEN, CDR2 SYDVKM. This CDR3 comprises 15 residues. The V gene lost 6 bases and the J gene lost 0 bases, with 11 bases spanning the gap. The CDR3 sequence: CASSLFYPNTGELFF. As DNA, the CDR3 is TGTGCCAGCAGCCTCTTTTACCCGAACACCGGGGAGCTGTTTTTT. The full variable domain, in which reference TRBV28 and TRBJ2-2 provide the parts outside the CDR3, is DVKVTQSSRYLVKRTGEKVFLECVQDMDHENMFWYRQDPGLGLRLIYFSYDVKMKEKGDIPEGYSVSREKKERFSLILESASTNQTSMYLCASSLFYPNTGELFFGEGSRLTVL.

The sample holds one count of this clone. The genes are TRBV27 and TRBJ2-3; D may be TRBD1 or TRBD2 (5 bases each). V was cut by 5 bases and J by 4 bases, with 7 bases left in between. The CDR3 sequence is 12 residues long. CDR1 MNHEY and CDR2 SMNVEV come from the germline V gene (reference sequence). CDR3 bases: TGTGCCAGCAGTAGGGGACCAGATACGCAGTATTTT. Translation gives CASSRGPDTQYF.

With respect to this clone: At one end, the junction sequence differs from germline, possibly due to a read error. Other nucleotide sequences from this sample produce the same CDR3. The CDR3 loop is CASSLQLSSYNEQFF. CDR3 DNA: TGTGCCAGCAGCTTACAGTTGAGCTCCTACAATGAGCAATTCTTC. The J gene is TRBJ2-1, the V gene TRBV13; D is ambiguous. From germline, CDR1 is PRHDT and CDR2 FYEKMQ (reference sequence). CDR3 length: 15 amino acids.